The 9 T cell receptor beta chains presented below share a single source sample, sequenced in a study of blood T cell repertoires in COVID-19. TCRdb's table, derived via immunoSEQ multiplex PCR, lists solely in-frame clones and lacks some. The sample shows roughly 140,000 clones, roughly nine tenths of them seen only once. The specimen sequenced was peripheral blood. The receptors here all came from a woman in her fifties or sixties with active COVID-19.

This chain links TRBV7-9 with TRBJ2-1, with D uncertain. The CDR3 extends over 15 amino acids. V lost 3 bases and J lost 7, with 16 bases in between. From germline, CDR1 is SEHNR and CDR2 FQNEAQ (reference sequence). CDR3 region: CASSFSYRRVNEQFF. The CDR3 bases are TGTGCCAGCAGCTTCAGCTACCGACGGGTGAATGAGCAGTTCTTC.

V gene TRBV19 combines with J gene TRBJ1-1; TRBD1 aligns across 9 bases. V shed 9 bases, J shed 10 bases, and the junction held 18 bases outside the gene matches. The CDR3 contains 15 residues. Per the germline V gene, CDR1 is LNHDA and CDR2 is SQIVND (reference sequence). The CDR3 loop reads CASTSGTGLFRRAFF. The CDR3 bases are TGTGCCAGCACTTCCGGGACAGGGCTTTTTAGACGAGCTTTCTTT.

The chain has TRBV11-2 and TRBJ2-1, with a possible D match to TRBD1 (6 bases). V lost 0 bases to trimming and J lost 0 bases, with 15 bases between them. Looked up from germline, CDR1 is SGHAT and CDR2 is FQNNGV. CDR3 length: 18 residues. CDR3 sequence reads: CASSLDKRTGSSYNEQFF. In DNA, the CDR3 is TGTGCCAGCAGCTTAGATAAGAGAACAGGGAGCTCCTACAATGAGCAGTTCTTC.

CDR3 bases: TGTGCCACGCAGGGGGAGGGCAATCAGCCCCAGCATTTT. Residues: CATQGEGNQPQHF. The genes are TRBV7-9 and TRBJ1-5, with 7 bases matching TRBD1. The CDR3 is made up of 13 amino acids. Germline trimming cut 10 bases from V and 2 bases from J; bases unmatched to any gene: 5. CDR1 is SEHNR and CDR2 is FQNEAQ in the germline V gene (reference sequence). The complete variable domain, with remaining parts taken from reference TRBV7-9 and TRBJ1-5, reads DTGVSQNPRHKITKRGQNVTFRCDPISEHNRLYWYRQTLGQGPEFLTYFQNEAQLEKSRLLSDRFSAERPKGSFSTLEIQRTEQGDSAMYLCATQGEGNQPQHFGDGTRLSIL.

The rearrangement joins TRBV5-1 to TRBJ1-4, with 9 bases fitting TRBD1. The length of the CDR3 is 14 residues. The V gene's germline CDR1 is SGHRS and CDR2 YFSETQ. V shed 5 bases, J shed 7 bases, and the junction held 6 bases outside the gene matches. CDR3 loop: CASRSTGGAEKLFF. The CDR3 DNA is TGCGCCAGCAGGTCCACAGGGGGCGCTGAAAAACTGTTTTTT. Drawing the rest from reference TRBV5-1 and TRBJ1-4, the complete variable domain is KAGVTQTPRYLIKTRGQQVTLSCSPISGHRSVSWYQQTPGQGLQFLFEYFSETQRNKGNFPGRFSGRQFSNSRSEMNVSTLELGDSALYLCASRSTGGAEKLFFGSGTQLSVL.

This clone appeared a few times. CDR3 in DNA: TGTGCCAGCAGTGAGACTAGCGGGGTACACAATGAGCAGTTCTTC. This sequence encodes CASSETSGVHNEQFF. The chain carries TRBV6-1 and TRBJ2-1; 11 bases are shared with TRBD2. The length of the CDR3 is 15 residues. Trimming removed 3 bases from V and 5 bases from J; junction bases left unmatched: 3. Germline V lookup: CDR1 MNHNS, CDR2 SASEGT.

The CDR3 sequence is CASSVTGQLFGEQYF. Here the CDR3 DNA reads TGTGCCAGCAGCGTAACCGGACAGTTGTTCGGCGAGCAGTACTTC. This chain links TRBV9 with TRBJ2-7; TRBD1 might be the D (6 bases). This CDR3 spans 15 amino acids. Trimming pared 1 base from V and 6 bases from J, leaving 17 bases between. CDR1 SGDLS and CDR2 YYNGEE come from the germline V gene.

This clone was counted between two and nine times. The rearrangement joins TRBV28 to TRBJ1-5; possibly TRBD1 for D (6 bases). The CDR3 is 18 amino acids. The germline gives CDR1 MDHEN, CDR2 SYDVKM. The V end lost 3 bases, the J end lost 0 bases, and 18 bases lay between the germline ends. CDR3 loop: CASSFLKDSSDSNQPQHF. In nucleotides, the CDR3 is TGTGCCAGCAGTTTCCTTAAGGACAGCTCTGATAGCAATCAGCCCCAGCATTTT.

The CDR3 loop is CTSSRPGAPSGREGQETQYF. CDR3 DNA: TGCACCAGCAGCCGACCAGGGGCGCCTAGCGGGAGGGAAGGGCAAGAGACCCAGTACTTC. This chain links TRBV1 with TRBJ2-5; the table assigns TRBD2, which was not confirmed against the DNA. TRBV1 is tagged as a pseudogene. The CDR3 runs to 20 residues.